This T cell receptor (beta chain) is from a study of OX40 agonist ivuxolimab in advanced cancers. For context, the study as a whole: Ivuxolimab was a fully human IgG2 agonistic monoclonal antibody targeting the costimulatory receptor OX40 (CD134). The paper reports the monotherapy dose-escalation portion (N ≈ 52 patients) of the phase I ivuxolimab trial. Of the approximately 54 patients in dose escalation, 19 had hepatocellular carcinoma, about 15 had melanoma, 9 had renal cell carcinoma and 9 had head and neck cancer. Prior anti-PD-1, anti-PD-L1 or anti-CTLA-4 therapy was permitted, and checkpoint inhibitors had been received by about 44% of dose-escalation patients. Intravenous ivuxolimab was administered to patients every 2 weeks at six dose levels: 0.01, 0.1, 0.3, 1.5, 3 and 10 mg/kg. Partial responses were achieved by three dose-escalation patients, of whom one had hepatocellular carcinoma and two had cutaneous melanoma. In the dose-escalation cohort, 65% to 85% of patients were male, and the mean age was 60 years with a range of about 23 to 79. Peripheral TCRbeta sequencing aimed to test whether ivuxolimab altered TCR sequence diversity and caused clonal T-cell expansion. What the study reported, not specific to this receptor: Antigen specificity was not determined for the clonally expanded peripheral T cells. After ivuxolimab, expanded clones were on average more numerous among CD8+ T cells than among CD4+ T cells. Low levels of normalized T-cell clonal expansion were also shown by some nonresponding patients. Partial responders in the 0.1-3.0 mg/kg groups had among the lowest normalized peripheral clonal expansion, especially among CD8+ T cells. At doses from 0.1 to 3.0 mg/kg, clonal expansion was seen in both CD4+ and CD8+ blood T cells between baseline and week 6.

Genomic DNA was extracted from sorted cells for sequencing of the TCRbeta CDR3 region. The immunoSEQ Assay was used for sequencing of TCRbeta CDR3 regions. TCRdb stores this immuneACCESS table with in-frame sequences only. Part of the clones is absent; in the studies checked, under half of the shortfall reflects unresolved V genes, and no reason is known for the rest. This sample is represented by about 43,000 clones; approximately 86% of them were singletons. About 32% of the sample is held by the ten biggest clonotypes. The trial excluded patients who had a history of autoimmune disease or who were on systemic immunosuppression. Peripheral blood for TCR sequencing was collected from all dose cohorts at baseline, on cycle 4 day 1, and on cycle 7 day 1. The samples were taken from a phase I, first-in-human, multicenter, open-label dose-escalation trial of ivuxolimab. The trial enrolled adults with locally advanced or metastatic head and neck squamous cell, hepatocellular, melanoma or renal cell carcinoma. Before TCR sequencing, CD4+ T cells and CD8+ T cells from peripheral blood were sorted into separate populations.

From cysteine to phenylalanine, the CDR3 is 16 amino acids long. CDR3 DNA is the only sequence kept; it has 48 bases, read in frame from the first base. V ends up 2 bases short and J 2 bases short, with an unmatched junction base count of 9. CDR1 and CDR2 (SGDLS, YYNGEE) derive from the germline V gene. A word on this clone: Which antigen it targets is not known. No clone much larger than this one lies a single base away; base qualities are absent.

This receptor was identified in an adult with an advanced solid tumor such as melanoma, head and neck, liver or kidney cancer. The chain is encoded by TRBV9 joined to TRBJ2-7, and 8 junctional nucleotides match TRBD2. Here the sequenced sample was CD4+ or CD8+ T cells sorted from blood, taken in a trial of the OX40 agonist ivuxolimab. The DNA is TGTGCCAGCAGCGTGGGGAGCGGGGGTTCAGCCTACGAGCAGTACTTC. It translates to CASSVGSGGSAYEQYF.